Included here is one TCR beta chain sequence, with context. This specimen comes from a study of shared clonotypes between healthy human individuals. The repertoire was sequenced with immunoSEQ multiplex PCR; TCRdb's copy has only in-frame clones and lacks some. Of 2 million to 3 million clones listed, 80% to 95% were seen once; the top ten hold about 0.39%. Both subsets, CD45RA+ naive and CD45RA-negative memory, were split from the CD4+ cells. This CDR3 contains 17 residues. The V end was cut by 1 base, the J end by 0 bases, with 13 bases between. Germline CDR1 reads SGHTA; CDR2 reads FQGNSA. Sequencing used naive CD4+ T cells from PBMCs. The subset is: CD45RA+ positively selected. This TCR was sampled from a man aged 18-30 years in good health. Some clones in this sample may be carry-over from other donors' samples. The V gene is TRBV7-2, the J gene TRBJ2-4; D may be TRBD2 (5 bases). DNA of the CDR3: TGTGCCAGCAGCTTAGTTATAGGGAGACTAGCCAAAAACATTCAGTACTTC. Translated, it gives CASSLVIGRLAKNIQYF.